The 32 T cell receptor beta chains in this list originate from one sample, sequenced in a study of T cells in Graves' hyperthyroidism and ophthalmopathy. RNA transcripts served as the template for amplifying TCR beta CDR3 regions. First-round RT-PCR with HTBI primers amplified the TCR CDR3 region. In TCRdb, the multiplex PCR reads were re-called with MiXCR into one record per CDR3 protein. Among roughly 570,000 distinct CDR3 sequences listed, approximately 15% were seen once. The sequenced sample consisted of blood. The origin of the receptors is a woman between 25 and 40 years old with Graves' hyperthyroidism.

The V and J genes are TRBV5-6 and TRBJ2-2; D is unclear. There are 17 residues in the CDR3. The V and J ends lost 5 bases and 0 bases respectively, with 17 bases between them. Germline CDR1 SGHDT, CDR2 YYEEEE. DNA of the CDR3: TGTGCCAGCAGTTTGAAGAACAGAGCCGCGAACACCGGGGAGCTGTTTTTT. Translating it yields CASSLKNRAANTGELFF.

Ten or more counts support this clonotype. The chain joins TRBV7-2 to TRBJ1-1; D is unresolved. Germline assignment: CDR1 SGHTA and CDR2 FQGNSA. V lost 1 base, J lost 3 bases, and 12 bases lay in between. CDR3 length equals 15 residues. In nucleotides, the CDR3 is TGTGCCAGCAGCTTAGTTGCGGGAAGGGACACTGAAGCTTTCTTT. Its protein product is CASSLVAGRDTEAFF.

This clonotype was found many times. The CDR3 nucleotides are TGCGCCAGCAGCAATGACAGGGCGAGTTGGACTGAAGCTTTCTTT. Protein: CASSNDRASWTEAFF. The chain joins TRBV4-3 to TRBJ1-1, with 7 bases matching TRBD1. The CDR3 length is 15 residues. Germline-derived CDR1 and CDR2 are LGHNA and YSLEER. V was clipped by 5 bases and J by 5 bases; unmatched bases: 11.

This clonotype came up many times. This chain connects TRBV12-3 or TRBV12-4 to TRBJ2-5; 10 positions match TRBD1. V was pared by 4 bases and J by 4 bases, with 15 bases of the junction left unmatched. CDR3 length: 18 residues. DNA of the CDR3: TGTGCCAGCAGTTGGAGGCGAGGGACAGGGGATTTTCGAGAGACCCAGTACTTC. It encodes CASSWRRGTGDFRETQYF.

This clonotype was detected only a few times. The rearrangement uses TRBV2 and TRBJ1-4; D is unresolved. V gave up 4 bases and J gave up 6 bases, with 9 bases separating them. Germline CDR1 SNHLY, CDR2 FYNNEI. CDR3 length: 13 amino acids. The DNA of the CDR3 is TGTGCCAGCAGTGGCGGGCGAGATGAAAAACTGTTTTTT. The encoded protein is CASSGGRDEKLFF.

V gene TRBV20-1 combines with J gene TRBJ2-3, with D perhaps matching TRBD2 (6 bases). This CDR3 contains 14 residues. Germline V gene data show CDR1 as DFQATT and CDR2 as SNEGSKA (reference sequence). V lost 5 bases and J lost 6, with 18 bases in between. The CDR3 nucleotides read TGCAGTGCTGGGCCTAGCGCAAACCGGGATACGCAGTATTTT. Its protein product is CSAGPSANRDTQYF.

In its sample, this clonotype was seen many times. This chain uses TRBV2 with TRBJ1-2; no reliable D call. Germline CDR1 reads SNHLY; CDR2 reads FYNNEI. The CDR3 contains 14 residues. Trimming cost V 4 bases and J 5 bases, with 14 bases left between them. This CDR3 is CASSVTAGRYGYTF. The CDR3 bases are TGTGCCAGCAGTGTCACGGCCGGCAGATATGGCTACACCTTC.

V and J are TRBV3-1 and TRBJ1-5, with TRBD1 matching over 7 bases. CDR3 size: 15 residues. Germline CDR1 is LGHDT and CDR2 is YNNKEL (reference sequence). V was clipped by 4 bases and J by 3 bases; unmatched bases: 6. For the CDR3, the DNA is TGTGCCAGCAGCCCCAAGGGACAGTTCAATCAGCCCCAGCATTTT. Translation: CASSPKGQFNQPQHF.

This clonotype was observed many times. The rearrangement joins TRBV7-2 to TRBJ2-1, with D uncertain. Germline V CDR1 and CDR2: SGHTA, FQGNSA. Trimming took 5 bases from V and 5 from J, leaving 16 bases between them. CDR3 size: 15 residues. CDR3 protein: CASSADWTSHNEQFF. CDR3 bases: TGTGCCAGCAGCGCTGACTGGACGTCCCACAATGAGCAGTTCTTC.

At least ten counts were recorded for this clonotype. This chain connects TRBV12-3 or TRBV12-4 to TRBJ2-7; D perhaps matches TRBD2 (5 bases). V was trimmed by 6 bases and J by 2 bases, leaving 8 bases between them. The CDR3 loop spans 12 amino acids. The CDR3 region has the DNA TGTGCCAGCAGCTCGGAGGCCTACGAGCAGTACTTC. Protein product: CASSSEAYEQYF.

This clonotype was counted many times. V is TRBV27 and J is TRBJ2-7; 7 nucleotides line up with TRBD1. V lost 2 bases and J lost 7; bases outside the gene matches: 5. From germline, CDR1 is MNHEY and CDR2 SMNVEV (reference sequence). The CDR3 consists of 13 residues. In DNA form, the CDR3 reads TGTGCCAGCAGTTTACAAGGGGGCGCGGAGCAGTACTTC. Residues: CASSLQGGAEQYF.

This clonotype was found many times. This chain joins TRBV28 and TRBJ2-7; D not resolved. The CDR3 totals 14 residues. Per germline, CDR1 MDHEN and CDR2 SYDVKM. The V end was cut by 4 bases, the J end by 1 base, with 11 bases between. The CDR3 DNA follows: TGTGCCAGCAGTTCCTCTAGGAGATCCTACGAGCAGTACTTC. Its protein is CASSSSRRSYEQYF.

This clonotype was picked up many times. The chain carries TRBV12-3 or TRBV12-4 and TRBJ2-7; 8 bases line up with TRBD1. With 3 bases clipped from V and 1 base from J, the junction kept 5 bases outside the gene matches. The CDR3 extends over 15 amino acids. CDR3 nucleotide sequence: TGTGCCAGCAGTTTGGGGACAGGTATATCCTACGAGCAGTACTTC. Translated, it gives CASSLGTGISYEQYF.

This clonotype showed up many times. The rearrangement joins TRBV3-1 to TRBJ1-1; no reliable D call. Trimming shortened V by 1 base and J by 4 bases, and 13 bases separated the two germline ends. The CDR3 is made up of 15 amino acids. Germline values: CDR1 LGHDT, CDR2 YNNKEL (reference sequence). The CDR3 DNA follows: TGTGCCAGCAGCCAAGGCCATCAGGCCACCACTGAAGCTTTCTTT. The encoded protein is CASSQGHQATTEAFF.

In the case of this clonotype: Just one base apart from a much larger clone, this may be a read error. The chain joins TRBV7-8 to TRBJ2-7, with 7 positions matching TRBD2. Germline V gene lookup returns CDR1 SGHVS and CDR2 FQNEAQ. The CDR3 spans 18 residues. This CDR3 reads CAGSLDLRSSGASYEQYF. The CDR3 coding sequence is TGTGCCGGCAGCTTAGATTTGAGATCGAGCGGGGCATCCTACGAGCAGTACTTC. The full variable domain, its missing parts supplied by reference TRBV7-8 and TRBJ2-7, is GAGVSQSPRYKVAKRGQDVALRCDPISGHVSLFWYQQALGQGPEFLTYFQNEAQLDKSGLPSDRFFAERPEGSVSTLKIQRTQQEDSAVYLCAGSLDLRSSGASYEQYFGPGTRLTVT.

CDR3 residues: CSATQSASGAREQFF. DNA for the CDR3: TGCAGTGCAACCCAGTCGGCTAGCGGGGCAAGGGAGCAGTTCTTC. The chain is built from TRBV20-1 and TRBJ2-1, with 9 bases identical to TRBD2. Unmatched junction bases numbered 16, after V lost 6 bases and J lost 10 bases. The germline V gene encodes CDR1 DFQATT and CDR2 SNEGSKA (reference sequence). CDR3 size: 15 residues.

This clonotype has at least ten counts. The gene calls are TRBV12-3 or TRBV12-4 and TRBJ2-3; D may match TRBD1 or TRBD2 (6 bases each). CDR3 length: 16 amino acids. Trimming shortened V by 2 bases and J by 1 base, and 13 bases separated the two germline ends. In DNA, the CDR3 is TGTGCCAGCAGTTTACCCGCAAGGGGGGGCACAGATACGCAGTATTTT. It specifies CASSLPARGGTDTQYF.

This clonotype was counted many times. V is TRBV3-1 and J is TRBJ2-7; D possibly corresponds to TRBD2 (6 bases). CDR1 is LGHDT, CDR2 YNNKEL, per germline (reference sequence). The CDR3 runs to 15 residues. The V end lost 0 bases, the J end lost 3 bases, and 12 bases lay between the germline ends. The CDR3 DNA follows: TGTGCCAGCAGCCAAGAGTCAGCGGGTCGCTACGAGCAGTACTTC. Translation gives CASSQESAGRYEQYF.

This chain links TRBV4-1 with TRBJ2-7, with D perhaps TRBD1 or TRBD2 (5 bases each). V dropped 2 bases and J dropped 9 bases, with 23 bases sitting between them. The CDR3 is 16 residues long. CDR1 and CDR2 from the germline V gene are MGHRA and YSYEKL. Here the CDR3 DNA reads TGCGCCAGCAGCCAATTACCGGGGCAACCGATTCTAGGGCAGTACTTC. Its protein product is CASSQLPGQPILGQYF.

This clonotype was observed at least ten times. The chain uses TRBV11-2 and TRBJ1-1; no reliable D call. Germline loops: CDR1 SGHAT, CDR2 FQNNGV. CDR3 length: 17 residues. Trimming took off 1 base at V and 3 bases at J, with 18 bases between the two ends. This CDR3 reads CASSLVFHVAGDTEAFF. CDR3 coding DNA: TGTGCCAGCAGCTTAGTTTTCCATGTGGCGGGTGACACTGAAGCTTTCTTT.

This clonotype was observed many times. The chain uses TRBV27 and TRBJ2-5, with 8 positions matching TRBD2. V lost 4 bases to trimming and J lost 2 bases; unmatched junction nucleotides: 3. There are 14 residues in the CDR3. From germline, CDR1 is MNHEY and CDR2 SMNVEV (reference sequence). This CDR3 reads CASSSLAEQETQYF. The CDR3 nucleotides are TGTGCCAGCAGTTCACTAGCGGAGCAAGAGACCCAGTACTTC.

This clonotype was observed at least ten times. CDR3 amino acids: CSARAGTGGWTEAFF. CDR3 DNA: TGCAGTGCTAGAGCCGGGACAGGCGGTTGGACTGAAGCTTTCTTT. The chain recombines TRBV20-1 with TRBJ1-1, with 8 bases fitting TRBD1. Per germline, CDR1 DFQATT and CDR2 SNEGSKA (reference sequence). The CDR3 extends over 15 amino acids. V gave up 1 base and J gave up 5 bases; unmatched junction bases: 9.

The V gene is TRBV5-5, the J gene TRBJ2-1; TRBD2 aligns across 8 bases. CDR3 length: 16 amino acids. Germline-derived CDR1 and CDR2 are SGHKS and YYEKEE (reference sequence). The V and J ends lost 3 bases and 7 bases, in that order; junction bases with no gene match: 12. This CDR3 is CASSSGLGGPLNEQFF. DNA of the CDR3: TGTGCCAGCAGCTCGGGACTAGGGGGACCCCTTAATGAGCAGTTCTTC.

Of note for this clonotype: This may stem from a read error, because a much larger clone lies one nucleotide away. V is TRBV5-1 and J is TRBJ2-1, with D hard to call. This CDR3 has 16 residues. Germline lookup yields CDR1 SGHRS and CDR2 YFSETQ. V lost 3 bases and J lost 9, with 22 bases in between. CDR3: CASSYTTGTLQSEQFF. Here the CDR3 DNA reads TGCGCCAGCAGCTACACAACGGGTACTCTACAGAGTGAGCAGTTCTTC.

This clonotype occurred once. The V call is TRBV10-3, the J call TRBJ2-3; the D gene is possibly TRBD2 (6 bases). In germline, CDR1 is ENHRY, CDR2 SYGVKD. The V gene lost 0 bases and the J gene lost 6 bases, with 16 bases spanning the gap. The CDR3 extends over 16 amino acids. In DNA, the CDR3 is TGTGCCATCAGTGAGTCGGGTAGCGGAAGGAGGGATACGCAGTATTTT. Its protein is CAISESGSGRRDTQYF.

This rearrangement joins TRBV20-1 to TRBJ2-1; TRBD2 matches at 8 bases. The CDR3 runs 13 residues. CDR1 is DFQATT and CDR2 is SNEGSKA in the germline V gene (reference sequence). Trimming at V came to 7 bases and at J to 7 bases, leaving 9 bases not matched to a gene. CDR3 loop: CSGRTSWGNEQFF. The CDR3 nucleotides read TGCAGTGGTAGGACTAGCTGGGGGAATGAGCAGTTCTTC.

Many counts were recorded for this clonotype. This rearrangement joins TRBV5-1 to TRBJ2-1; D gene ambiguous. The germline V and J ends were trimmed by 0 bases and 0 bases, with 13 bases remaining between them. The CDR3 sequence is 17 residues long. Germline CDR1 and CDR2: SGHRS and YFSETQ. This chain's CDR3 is CASSLASVVGSYNEQFF. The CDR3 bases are TGCGCCAGCAGCTTGGCCTCGGTGGTGGGCTCCTACAATGAGCAGTTCTTC.

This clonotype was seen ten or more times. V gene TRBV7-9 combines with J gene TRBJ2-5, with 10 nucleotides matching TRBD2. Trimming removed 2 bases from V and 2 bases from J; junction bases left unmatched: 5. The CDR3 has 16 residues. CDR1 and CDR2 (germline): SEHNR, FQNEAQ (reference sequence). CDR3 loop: CASSLTATSGQETQYF. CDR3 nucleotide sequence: TGTGCCAGCAGCTTAACGGCGACTAGCGGGCAAGAGACCCAGTACTTC.

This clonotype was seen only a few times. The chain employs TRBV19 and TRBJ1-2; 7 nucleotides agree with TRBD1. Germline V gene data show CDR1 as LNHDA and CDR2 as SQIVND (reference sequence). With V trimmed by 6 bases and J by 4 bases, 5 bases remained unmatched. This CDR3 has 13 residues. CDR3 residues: CASRGRQGYGYTF. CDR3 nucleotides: TGTGCCAGTAGGGGCCGACAGGGCTATGGCTACACCTTC.

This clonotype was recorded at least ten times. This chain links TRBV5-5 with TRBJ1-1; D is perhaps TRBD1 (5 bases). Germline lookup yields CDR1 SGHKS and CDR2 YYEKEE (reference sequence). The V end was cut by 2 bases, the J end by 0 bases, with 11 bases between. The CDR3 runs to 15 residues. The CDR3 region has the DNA TGTGCCAGCAGCTTCGGGGGGAGAATGAACACTGAAGCTTTCTTT. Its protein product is CASSFGGRMNTEAFF.

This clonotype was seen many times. CDR3 protein: CASSRQGTSEAFF. The CDR3 DNA reads as TGTGCCAGCAGCCGGCAGGGGACCTCTGAAGCTTTCTTT. J is TRBJ1-1 and V is TRBV3-1, with TRBD1 as a possible D gene (6 bases). The CDR3 consists of 13 residues. CDR1 and CDR2 from the germline V gene are LGHDT and YNNKEL (reference sequence). V dropped 4 bases and J dropped 6 bases, with 12 bases sitting between them. The whole variable domain, remainder taken from reference TRBV3-1 and TRBJ1-1, is DTAVSQTPKYLVTQMGNDKSIKCEQNLGHDTMYWYKQDSKKFLKIMFSYNNKELIINETVPNRFSPKSPDKAHLNLHINSLELGDSAVYFCASSRQGTSEAFFGQGTRLTVV.

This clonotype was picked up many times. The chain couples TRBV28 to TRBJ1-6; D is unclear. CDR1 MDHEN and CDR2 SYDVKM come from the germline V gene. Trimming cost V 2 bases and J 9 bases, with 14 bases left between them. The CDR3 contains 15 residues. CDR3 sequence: CASSLNVGRSSPLHF. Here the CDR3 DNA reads TGTGCCAGCAGTTTAAACGTTGGCAGATCTTCACCCCTCCACTTT.